The clone carrying this T cell receptor beta chain came up a few times. The CDR3 spans 15 residues. Per the germline V gene, CDR1 is LGHDT and CDR2 is YNNKEL (reference sequence). V was clipped by 4 bases and J by 3 bases; unmatched bases: 6. TCRdb re-analysed the RT-PCR reads in MiXCR, keeping a single row per CDR3 protein. The sample consists of hundreds of thousands of distinct CDR3 sequences, approximately 15% of them appearing once. The sample was memory CD4+ T cells from blood. This chain links TRBV3-1 with TRBJ1-5; TRBD1 aligns across 7 bases. The TCR was taken from a female donor in good health, serving as a healthy control. The CDR3 DNA follows: TGTGCCAGCAGCCCCCGGACAGGTACCAATCAGCCCCAGCATTTT. Its translation: CASSPRTGTNQPQHF.